The clone carrying this TCR beta chain was seen a single time. Measured with immunoSEQ multiplex PCR; TCRdb has only the in-frame clones, and not every one. The sample holds tens of thousands of clones, roughly 84% seen once. This sample is part of a study of radiotherapy plus CTLA-4 blockade in lung cancer. The source material was peripheral blood, sampled from a patient treated with radiotherapy plus ipilimumab. The source of this sequence is a human donor with non-small cell lung cancer whose response to radiotherapy plus ipilimumab could not be evaluated.

CDR3 nucleotides: TGCGCCAGCAGAGGGGACAGGAACACAGATACGCAGTATTTT. Its protein product is CASRGDRNTDTQYF. The chain carries TRBV5-1 and TRBJ2-3; 8 nucleotides agree with TRBD1. The ends lost 5 bases at V and 2 bases at J; junction bases unmatched: 4. Germline V lookup: CDR1 SGHRS, CDR2 YFSETQ. CDR3 length equals 14 residues.